This entry lists 19 T cell receptor beta chains sequenced from one sample in a study of CD8 T cells in Susac syndrome. The RNA, about 0.5 to 1 ug, was put through reverse transcription using random hexamers. TCRdb passed the immunoSEQ multiplex PCR reads through MiXCR, listing each CDR3 protein once. The data show 120,000 or so distinct CDR3 sequences, about 95% seen once. Sequencing was performed on CD8+ T cells from PBMCs. Receptors were obtained from a human donor with Susac syndrome.

J is TRBJ2-5 and V is TRBV9; TRBD2 might be the D (6 bases). The CDR3 has 15 amino acids. Trimming left V 0 bases short and J 5 bases short, with 14 bases between. In germline, CDR1 is SGDLS, CDR2 YYNGEE. The CDR3 sequence is CASSVGGGARETQYF. CDR3 nucleotides: TGTGCCAGCAGCGTAGGAGGCGGGGCTCGGGAGACCCAGTACTTC.

V usage is TRBV4-1 and J usage is TRBJ2-7; D is ambiguous. Germline V gene sequence: CDR1 MGHRA, CDR2 YSYEKL. Deletions cut 0 bases from V and 1 base from J, with 16 bases between. The CDR3 contains 17 residues. CDR3 sequence reads: CASSQEDSSDSSYEQYF. In DNA, the CDR3 is TGCGCCAGCAGCCAAGAGGATAGCTCAGATTCTTCCTACGAGCAGTACTTC.

The chain's CDR3 is CASRASGEAFF. The CDR3 coding sequence is TGTGCCAGCAGGGCCTCCGGGGAGGCTTTCTTT. The chain links TRBV2 to TRBJ1-1; D is unclear. V was shortened by 6 bases and J by 11 bases, with 13 bases between the two germline ends. Germline V CDR1 and CDR2: SNHLY, FYNNEI. There are 11 residues in the CDR3.

The V and J genes are TRBV9 and TRBJ2-5; 14 nucleotides align to TRBD2. V lost 2 bases, J lost 0 bases, and 6 bases stayed unmatched. Per the germline V gene, CDR1 is SGDLS and CDR2 is YYNGEE. The CDR3 loop spans 18 amino acids. CDR3 DNA: TGTGCCAGCAGCGTGGGACTAGCGGGGGACCAGTACCAAGAGACCCAGTACTTC. Amino acids: CASSVGLAGDQYQETQYF.

The J gene is TRBJ2-7, the V gene TRBV3-1; D call uncertain. Trimming shortened V by 4 bases and J by 0 bases, and 10 bases separated the two germline ends. The length of the CDR3 is 14 residues. Germline V gives CDR1 LGHDT, CDR2 YNNKEL (reference sequence). The CDR3 region has the DNA TGTGCCAGCAGCCTTAGACCCAGCTCCTACGAGCAGTACTTC. Its protein is CASSLRPSSYEQYF.

This clonotype was counted a few times. CDR3 nucleotides: TGTGCCAGTAGGCGGGGGTACAATGAGCAGTTCTTC. Protein product: CASRRGYNEQFF. This sequence joins TRBV19 and TRBJ2-1; TRBD2 agrees at 7 bases. After removal of 6 bases from V and 4 bases from J, the junction contained 0 bases not matched to a gene. Germline CDR1 LNHDA, CDR2 SQIVND (reference sequence). This CDR3 contains 12 residues. Filled out from reference TRBV19 and TRBJ2-1, the complete variable domain reads DGGITQSPKYLFRKEGQNVTLSCEQNLNHDAMYWYRQDPGQGLRLIYYSQIVNDFQKGDIAEGYSVSREKKESFPLTVTSAQKNPTAFYLCASRRGYNEQFFGPGTRLTVL.

The rearrangement links TRBV10-3 to TRBJ2-3; D unresolved. V lost 2 bases, J lost 1 base, and 13 bases lay in between. This CDR3 comprises 16 residues. Germline V gene data show CDR1 as ENHRY and CDR2 as SYGVKD. The CDR3 bases are TGTGCCATCAGTGAGCTTGGCGAAGGAGGCACAGATACGCAGTATTTT. It is translated as CAISELGEGGTDTQYF.

The gene calls are TRBV7-9 and TRBJ2-5, with D possibly being TRBD2 (5 bases). Looked up from germline, CDR1 is SEHNR and CDR2 is FQNEAQ (reference sequence). Trimming stripped 5 bases from V and 5 bases from J, with 9 bases between. CDR3 length equals 12 residues. CDR3 DNA sequence: TGTGCCAGCAGCCAGGAGGAGGAGACCCAGTACTTC. This sequence encodes CASSQEEETQYF.

The chain recombines TRBV7-2 with TRBJ1-6; D gene ambiguous. Per the germline V gene, CDR1 is SGHTA and CDR2 is FQGNSA. Trimming cost V 5 bases and J 8 bases, with 16 bases left between them. This CDR3 region has 15 residues. The CDR3 loop is CASSPSQAFYSPLHF. The CDR3 DNA sequence: TGTGCCAGCAGCCCGTCCCAGGCTTTCTATTCACCCCTCCACTTT.

The chain joins TRBV3-1 to TRBJ1-2; tentative D call: TRBD1 (5 bases). CDR3 length: 14 amino acids. The V gene lost 8 bases and the J gene lost 8 bases, with 21 bases spanning the gap. Germline V gene data show CDR1 as LGHDT and CDR2 as YNNKEL (reference sequence). Here the CDR3 DNA reads TGTGCCAGCCAAGGTTTACGGGGGATAGGAGGCTACACCTTC. Encoded protein: CASQGLRGIGGYTF.

The chain carries TRBV29-1 and TRBJ1-4, with no clear D. The CDR3 length is 13 residues. Deletions cut 2 bases from V and 4 bases from J, with 8 bases between. The germline V gene has CDR1 SQVTM and CDR2 ANQGSEA. The CDR3 loop is CSVEWENNEKLFF. CDR3 DNA: TGCAGCGTTGAATGGGAGAATAATGAAAAACTGTTTTTT.

The rearrangement uses TRBV9 and TRBJ2-3; D call uncertain. This CDR3 spans 12 amino acids. Looked up from germline, CDR1 is SGDLS and CDR2 is YYNGEE. The germline V and J ends were trimmed by 4 bases and 4 bases, with 7 bases remaining between them. The CDR3 DNA reads as TGTGCCAGCAGCCAAAGCGCAGATACGCAGTATTTT. Protein: CASSQSADTQYF.

This chain links TRBV12-3 or TRBV12-4 with TRBJ1-6; TRBD1 agrees at 8 bases. The CDR3 is 17 residues long. J was trimmed by 0 bases and V by 3 bases; bases with no gene match: 4. The chain's CDR3 is CASSLAGGISYNSPLHF. As DNA, the CDR3 is TGTGCCAGCAGTTTGGCAGGGGGCATCTCCTATAATTCACCCCTCCACTTT.

This clonotype was picked up one time. The rearrangement uses TRBV6-1 and TRBJ1-1; 8 nucleotides agree with TRBD1. CDR3 length equals 18 residues. Looked up from germline, CDR1 is MNHNS and CDR2 is SASEGT. V was pared by 4 bases and J by 1 base, with 14 bases of the junction left unmatched. CDR3 DNA: TGTGCCAGCAGTGTCACCCCTTTACTACAGGGGGGGAACACTGAAGCTTTCTTT. Encoded protein: CASSVTPLLQGGNTEAFF.

The rearrangement joins TRBV10-3 to TRBJ2-7, with 9 positions matching TRBD1. The V and J ends lost 3 bases and 0 bases, in that order; junction bases with no gene match: 9. Germline CDR1 is ENHRY and CDR2 is SYGVKD. The CDR3 totals 17 residues. The CDR3 here is CAISDPGQGKNSYEQYF. The CDR3 bases are TGTGCCATCAGTGACCCGGGACAGGGTAAAAACTCCTACGAGCAGTACTTC.

The chain couples TRBV9 to TRBJ2-3, with 8 bases that match TRBD2. The V and J ends lost 0 bases and 1 base, in that order; junction bases with no gene match: 4. CDR3 size: 16 residues. Germline CDR1 and CDR2: SGDLS and YYNGEE. The CDR3 DNA reads TGTGCCAGCAGCGTAGCTGGTAGCGGGGGCACAGATACGCAGTATTTT. The encoded protein is CASSVAGSGGTDTQYF.

The chain carries TRBV9 and TRBJ2-1, with a possible D match to TRBD1 (5 bases). Trimming took 0 bases from V and 4 from J, leaving 8 bases between them. Per germline, CDR1 SGDLS and CDR2 YYNGEE. The CDR3 consists of 14 residues. The CDR3 loop is CASSVEDTYNEQFF. The CDR3 region has the DNA TGTGCCAGCAGCGTAGAGGACACGTACAATGAGCAGTTCTTC.

V gene TRBV4-3 combines with J gene TRBJ2-7, with D tentatively TRBD2 (6 bases). The CDR3 contains 16 residues. Trimming removed 0 bases at V and 2 bases at J, with 14 bases between. CDR1 and CDR2 from the germline V gene are LGHNA and YSLEER. This CDR3 is CASSQEALGGPYEQYF. The CDR3 DNA reads TGCGCCAGCAGCCAAGAAGCATTGGGAGGCCCCTACGAGCAGTACTTC.

The chain joins TRBV29-1 to TRBJ1-1; D call uncertain. There are 14 residues in the CDR3. The germline V gene encodes CDR1 SQVTM and CDR2 ANQGSEA. V dropped 4 bases and J dropped 0 bases, with 12 bases sitting between them. The CDR3 reads CSVVRAGMNTEAFF. CDR3 sequence (DNA): TGCAGCGTTGTGAGGGCAGGAATGAACACTGAAGCTTTCTTT.